These 30 T cell receptor beta chains were sequenced from one sample in a study of blood T cell repertoires in COVID-19. Assay used: immunoSEQ multiplex PCR; TCRdb lists only in-frame clones, some missing. Of 90,000 to 120,000 clones in the sample, 91% were seen once. The sample consisted of peripheral blood. The receptors stem from a man in his 60s with acute or convalescent COVID-19.

The V gene is TRBV6-5, the J gene TRBJ1-5; D possibly corresponds to TRBD1 (5 bases). CDR3 length: 15 residues. Trimming cost V 7 bases and J 1 base, with 14 bases left between them. Germline V gene data show CDR1 as MNHEY and CDR2 as SVGAGI. The CDR3: CASTRERGSNQPQHF. DNA for the CDR3: TGTGCCAGCACCAGGGAAAGGGGAAGCAATCAGCCCCAGCATTTT.

This chain uses TRBV11-2 with TRBJ2-1, with D tentatively TRBD2 (5 bases). CDR1 and CDR2 from the germline V gene are SGHAT and FQNNGV. Trimming removed 1 base at V and 10 bases at J, with 20 bases between. The CDR3 is made up of 16 amino acids. CDR3 region: CASSLAGLARSWEQFF. As DNA, the CDR3 is TGTGCCAGCAGCTTAGCTGGACTGGCGCGATCATGGGAGCAGTTCTTC.

The rearrangement uses TRBV24-1 and TRBJ1-2, with TRBD1 identical over 7 bases. V lost 3 bases to trimming and J lost 9 bases; unmatched junction nucleotides: 9. This CDR3 is built from 14 residues. The germline V gene has CDR1 KGHDR and CDR2 SFDVKD. DNA for the CDR3: TGTGCCACCAGTGATACGGGACAGCCACAGCGCTACACCTTC. Its protein product is CATSDTGQPQRYTF.

The chain couples TRBV19 to TRBJ1-5; 9 positions agree with TRBD1. The germline V gene has CDR1 LNHDA and CDR2 SQIVND (reference sequence). V lost 4 bases and J lost 2; bases outside the gene matches: 6. The CDR3 covers 16 residues. The CDR3 DNA reads as TGTGCCAGTAGTAAAACAGGGGGCAAGGGCAATCAGCCCCAGCATTTT. Amino acids: CASSKTGGKGNQPQHF.

V and J are TRBV29-1 and TRBJ1-1; D is perhaps TRBD1 (5 bases). V was shortened by 0 bases and J by 3 bases, with 17 bases between the two germline ends. The CDR3 consists of 16 residues. Germline CDR1 is SQVTM and CDR2 is ANQGSEA. CDR3 protein: CSVEDRGRGTDTEAFF. The CDR3 nucleotides are TGCAGCGTTGAAGATCGGGGTCGGGGGACGGACACTGAAGCTTTCTTT.

V usage is TRBV6-5 and J usage is TRBJ1-1; D gene unclear. V lost 8 bases, J lost 4 bases, and 11 bases lay in between. The CDR3 is 12 residues long. The germline V gene has CDR1 MNHEY and CDR2 SVGAGI. CDR3 nucleotides: TGTGCCAGCTCTCCCCGGTCCACTGAAGCTTTCTTT. Encoded protein: CASSPRSTEAFF.

The chain joins TRBV15 to TRBJ1-4; D perhaps matches TRBD1 (6 bases). The V gene's germline CDR1 is LNHNV and CDR2 YYDKDF (reference sequence). The CDR3 contains 15 residues. The V end was cut by 0 bases, the J end by 8 bases, with 13 bases between. The CDR3 spells CATSRDLLQGEKLFF. The CDR3 region has the DNA TGTGCCACCAGCAGAGACCTCCTGCAGGGGGAAAAACTGTTTTTT.

This chain uses TRBV14 with TRBJ2-1, with 8 bases that match TRBD2. Unmatched junction bases numbered 13, after V lost 5 bases and J lost 7 bases. Per the germline V gene, CDR1 is SGHDN and CDR2 is FVKESK. CDR3 size: 16 residues. CDR3 in amino acids: CASSSESGSRRNEQFF. CDR3 nucleotides: TGTGCCAGCAGCTCTGAGAGCGGGAGCCGTCGGAATGAGCAGTTCTTC. The whole variable domain, filled in from reference TRBV14 and TRBJ2-1, reads EAGVTQFPSHSVIEKGQTVTLRCDPISGHDNLYWYRRVMGKEIKFLLHFVKESKQDESGMPNNRFLAERTGGTYSTLKVQPAELEDSGVYFCASSSESGSRRNEQFFGPGTRLTVL.

The CDR3 spells CASSTQRTVYNSPLHF. DNA of the CDR3: TGTGCCAGTAGTACCCAGAGGACAGTATATAATTCACCCCTCCACTTT. The chain couples TRBV19 to TRBJ1-6, with D perhaps TRBD1 (6 bases). The V end was cut by 4 bases, the J end by 4 bases, with 14 bases between. CDR3 length equals 16 residues. CDR1 and CDR2 (germline): LNHDA, SQIVND (reference sequence). The full variable domain, its missing parts supplied by reference TRBV19 and TRBJ1-6, is DGGITQSPKYLFRKEGQNVTLSCEQNLNHDAMYWYRQDPGQGLRLIYYSQIVNDFQKGDIAEGYSVSREKKESFPLTVTSAQKNPTAFYLCASSTQRTVYNSPLHFGNGTRLTVT.

J is TRBJ2-1 and V is TRBV18, with 7 bases that match TRBD1. This CDR3 has 16 residues. V lost 3 bases, J lost 2 bases, and 7 bases stayed unmatched. Germline-derived CDR1 and CDR2 are KGHSH and LQKENI. CDR3 amino acids: CASSPRRQGAYNEQFF. CDR3 sequence (DNA): TGTGCCAGCTCACCCCGGCGGCAGGGGGCCTACAATGAGCAGTTCTTC.

The rearrangement uses TRBV29-1 and TRBJ1-1, with TRBD1 matching 8 bases. With V trimmed by 7 bases and J by 4 bases, 2 bases remained unmatched. Germline V gives CDR1 SQVTM, CDR2 ANQGSEA. This CDR3 comprises 11 residues. CDR3 loop: CSADRGTEAFF. The CDR3 coding sequence is TGCAGCGCTGACAGGGGCACTGAAGCTTTCTTT.

CDR3 DNA: TGTGCCAGCAGCCAAGATCTGAACAGCGGCAAGCAGTACTTC. Encoded protein: CASSQDLNSGKQYF. The chain uses TRBV3-1 (or the pseudogene TRBV3-2) and TRBJ2-7; maybe TRBD2 (5 bases). The CDR3 is made up of 14 amino acids. Trimming shortened V by 0 bases and J by 8 bases, and 14 bases separated the two germline ends. The germline gives CDR1 LGHDT, CDR2 YNNKEL (reference sequence).

V usage is TRBV27 and J usage is TRBJ2-7; possibly TRBD1 for D (6 bases). The ends were cut back, 5 bases at V and 4 bases at J, with 15 bases in the middle. CDR3 size: 14 residues. CDR1 is MNHEY, CDR2 SMNVEV, per germline (reference sequence). As DNA, the CDR3 is TGTGCCAGCAGTCCCAGGGGTGGGGGTTACGAGCAGTACTTC. Its protein is CASSPRGGGYEQYF.

The genes are TRBV28 and TRBJ2-5; 11 nucleotides agree with TRBD2. This CDR3 spans 16 amino acids. V lost 6 bases, J lost 5 bases, and 11 bases stayed unmatched. The germline CDR1 and CDR2 sequences are MDHEN and SYDVKM. In nucleotides, the CDR3 is TGTGCCAGCAGCCGTCCACTAGCGGGAGTTGGTGAGACCCAGTACTTC. It encodes CASSRPLAGVGETQYF.

This clone was seen once. The chain recombines TRBV10-3 with TRBJ2-3; 8 nucleotides line up with TRBD2. The germline CDR1 and CDR2 sequences are ENHRY and SYGVKD. The V gene end was trimmed by 2 bases and the J gene end by 2 bases; junction bases not matched to a gene: 9. The length of the CDR3 is 17 residues. DNA of the CDR3: TGTGCCATCAGTGAGATCGAGGGCGGGAGGTTCACAGATACGCAGTATTTT. This encodes CAISEIEGGRFTDTQYF.

The chain carries TRBV4-2 and TRBJ2-3; D is ambiguous. Germline CDR1 and CDR2: LGHNA and YNFKEQ. The CDR3 runs to 16 residues. V was shortened by 2 bases and J by 1 base, with 13 bases between the two germline ends. As DNA, the CDR3 is TGTGCCAGCAGCCAATCCGGCGGCGAGCGCACAGATACGCAGTATTTT. Translating it yields CASSQSGGERTDTQYF.

There are a few counts of this clone. The chain is built from TRBV5-4 and TRBJ2-1, with 11 bases that match TRBD2. Trimming removed 3 bases from V and 0 bases from J; junction bases left unmatched: 11. CDR3 length: 19 residues. Germline CDR1 and CDR2: SGHNT and YYREEE (reference sequence). CDR3 coding DNA: TGTGCCAGCAGCTCCGGGACTAGCGGCATTATTCGCTCCTACAATGAGCAGTTCTTC. Protein product: CASSSGTSGIIRSYNEQFF.

The chain couples TRBV24-1 to TRBJ2-3; 8 nucleotides agree with TRBD2. The CDR3 is 16 amino acids. Trimming at V came to 0 bases and at J to 2 bases, leaving 3 bases not matched to a gene. CDR1 and CDR2 from the germline V gene are KGHDR and SFDVKD. The CDR3 sequence: CATSDLREGITDTQYF. CDR3 sequence (DNA): TGTGCCACCAGTGATTTGCGGGAGGGTATCACAGATACGCAGTATTTT.

In this sample, this clone turned up once. The V and J genes are TRBV2 and TRBJ1-4; the D is unclear. CDR1 and CDR2 (germline): SNHLY, FYNNEI. CDR3 length: 12 residues. Trimming removed 8 bases at V and 10 bases at J, with 14 bases between. As DNA, the CDR3 is TGTGCCAGCGGAAGGAGGACGGGAAAACTGTTTTTT. Translated: CASGRRTGKLFF.

The chain recombines TRBV6-5 with TRBJ1-1; D gene unclear. The CDR3 totals 13 residues. V was clipped by 4 bases and J by 5 bases, with 11 bases between them. Germline V gene sequence: CDR1 MNHEY, CDR2 SVGAGI. CDR3 protein: CASSFRTGTEAFF. CDR3 in DNA: TGTGCCAGCAGTTTCAGGACGGGGACTGAAGCTTTCTTT.

V is TRBV5-1 and J is TRBJ2-4; TRBD1 agrees at 7 bases. Germline V CDR1 and CDR2: SGHRS, YFSETQ. The CDR3 spans 15 residues. V trimming: 3 bases; J trimming: 11 bases; junction bases outside the gene matches: 14. CDR3 bases: TGCGCCAGCAGCTCTCGACAGGGCCCTGGAGTTGTTCAGTACTTC. It encodes CASSSRQGPGVVQYF.

The chain carries TRBV10-3 and TRBJ1-1; 7 positions match TRBD1. This CDR3 contains 16 residues. CDR1 and CDR2 from the germline V gene are ENHRY and SYGVKD. The V gene end was trimmed by 6 bases and the J gene end by 1 base; junction bases not matched to a gene: 11. DNA of the CDR3: TGTGCCATCAGCCCTTCCCGGACAGGACCGAACACTGAAGCTTTCTTT. Translating it yields CAISPSRTGPNTEAFF.

The V call is TRBV6-5, the J call TRBJ1-1; possibly TRBD1 for D (6 bases). The germline V gene has CDR1 MNHEY and CDR2 SVGAGI. This CDR3 has 15 amino acids. The ends were cut back, 8 bases at V and 5 bases at J, with 21 bases in the middle. Written as DNA, the CDR3 is TGTGCCAGCGATGGGGGGAGGGGGGCAGGGACTGAAGCTTTCTTT. Residues: CASDGGRGAGTEAFF.

The chain combines TRBV5-8 with TRBJ2-1; 10 bases map to TRBD2. CDR3 length: 16 amino acids. J gave up 1 base and V 1 base, and 2 bases lay outside the gene matches. Germline loops: CDR1 SGHTS, CDR2 YDEGEE. The CDR3 protein is CASSLLAGVSYNEQFF. In DNA, the CDR3 is TGTGCCAGCAGCTTGCTAGCGGGAGTTTCCTACAATGAGCAGTTCTTC. Variable domain in full (rest from reference TRBV5-8 and TRBJ2-1): EAGVTQSPTHLIKTRGQQATLRCSPISGHTSVYWYQQALGLGLQFLLWYDEGEERNRGNFPPRFSGRQFPNYSSELNVNALELEDSALYLCASSLLAGVSYNEQFFGPGTRLTVL.

The chain has TRBV5-4 and TRBJ1-1; weak D call: TRBD1 (6 bases). Trimming shortened V by 2 bases and J by 9 bases, and 20 bases separated the two germline ends. CDR1 is SGHNT, CDR2 YYREEE, per germline (reference sequence). This CDR3 is built from 15 residues. The CDR3 sequence is CASSFPGDTIIKAFF. CDR3 in DNA: TGTGCCAGCAGCTTCCCTGGGGACACAATAATCAAAGCTTTCTTT.

The chain joins TRBV12-3 or TRBV12-4 to TRBJ2-5; 8 bases line up with TRBD1. This CDR3 is built from 13 residues. V lost 2 bases, J lost 6 bases, and 2 bases stayed unmatched. The CDR3, as DNA: TGTGCCAGCAGTTTACCAGGGGGCAAGACCCAGTACTTC. Translating gives CASSLPGGKTQYF.

The chain uses TRBV7-9 and TRBJ1-4; D remains ambiguous. The CDR3 spans 13 residues. The V end lost 5 bases, the J end lost 7 bases, and 11 bases lay between the germline ends. The germline gives CDR1 SEHNR, CDR2 FQNEAQ (reference sequence). CDR3 nucleotide sequence: TGTGCCAGCAGCCGCGGAAGCGGTGAAAAACTGTTTTTT. Residues: CASSRGSGEKLFF.

Note on this clone: Other DNA sequences in this specimen translate into the identical CDR3. The V and J genes are TRBV2 and TRBJ1-4, with 10 bases lining up with TRBD1. The CDR3 covers 15 residues. Trimming took 3 bases from V and 2 from J; bases not matched to a gene: 0. Looked up from germline, CDR1 is SNHLY and CDR2 is FYNNEI. CDR3 sequence: CASSEDRGTNEKLFF. CDR3 nucleotide sequence: TGTGCCAGCAGTGAGGACAGGGGGACTAATGAAAAACTGTTTTTT.

The chain carries TRBV5-8 and TRBJ2-3; D is ambiguous. V was trimmed by 2 bases and J by 0 bases, leaving 10 bases between them. The CDR3 loop spans 15 amino acids. Germline V gene lookup returns CDR1 SGHTS and CDR2 YDEGEE. CDR3 sequence (DNA): TGTGCCAGCAGCTTCGGTCTGAGTAGCACAGATACGCAGTATTTT. It codes for CASSFGLSSTDTQYF.

This clone was seen just once. The chain combines TRBV24-1 with TRBJ2-2; D not certain. The V end was cut by 9 bases, the J end by 0 bases, with 13 bases between. CDR1 KGHDR and CDR2 SFDVKD come from the germline V gene. CDR3 length equals 15 residues. The CDR3 nucleotides read TGTGCCACCCTTGATGGGCCCGCGAACACCGGGGAGCTGTTTTTT. It translates to CATLDGPANTGELFF.